The 2 T cell receptor beta chains below come from one sample, sequenced in a study of Ad26.COV2.S vaccination and SARS-CoV-2 variants. The assay was immunoSEQ multiplex PCR, and TCRdb's table has in-frame clones only and misses some. The repertoire has hundreds of thousands of clones, about 88% of them found once; the top ten carry about 2.5%. Indicated treatment: roughly 20 received Ad26.COV2.S at low or high dose, single or two shots; about 5 received placebo; per-sample allocation not given. Following the first vaccine or placebo injection, samples were taken on day 63. Specimen: peripheral blood, collected in a trial of Ad26.COV2.S vaccine versus placebo. These receptors originate from a person aged 18-60 years who received the Ad26.COV2.S COVID-19 vaccine or a placebo.

This clone was seen a few times. V gene TRBV15 combines with J gene TRBJ2-1, with 9 nucleotides matching TRBD2. The trim removed 5 bases at V and 4 bases at J, leaving 18 bases unmatched. Per the germline V gene, CDR1 is LNHNV and CDR2 is YYDKDF (reference sequence). The CDR3 contains 19 residues. The CDR3 DNA follows: TGTGCCACCAGCCCCGAATCCTGGACTAGCGCGAGAACTTACAATGAGCAGTTCTTC. It translates to CATSPESWTSARTYNEQFF.

The V and J genes are TRBV9 and TRBJ2-5; TRBD2 agrees at 8 bases. The V gene's germline CDR1 is SGDLS and CDR2 YYNGEE. J was trimmed by 10 bases and V by 0 bases; bases with no gene match: 11. The CDR3 is made up of 15 amino acids. Written as DNA, the CDR3 is TGTGCCAGCAGCGTAGGGGCCCGGGGGGGCTTGGGCCAGTACTTC. This codes for CASSVGARGGLGQYF.